This passage covers 13 T cell receptor beta chains from one sample sequenced in a study of T cell responses to AZD1222 COVID-19 vaccine. Sequencing used immunoSEQ multiplex PCR; TCRdb keeps in-frame clones, though not all of them. The sample records 200,000 to 250,000 clones, roughly 94% being singletons. The specimen comprised peripheral blood, sampled 28 days after the second dose of the MenACWY control vaccine. The receptors originated from an adult who received the MenACWY meningococcal vaccine as a control.

The chain recombines TRBV5-1 with TRBJ1-3; TRBD1 matches 7 bases. Germline lookup yields CDR1 SGHRS and CDR2 YFSETQ. Germline trimming cut 1 base from V and 0 bases from J; bases unmatched to any gene: 4. This CDR3 contains 16 residues. DNA for the CDR3: TGCGCCAGCAGCTTGTGGACAGGAGCCTCTGGAAACACCATATATTTT. The encoded protein is CASSLWTGASGNTIYF.

The chain is built from TRBV11-1 and TRBJ2-7; D uncertain. The V gene lost 1 base and the J gene lost 4 bases, with 8 bases spanning the gap. The CDR3 extends over 13 amino acids. CDR1 is SGHAT and CDR2 is FQDESV in the germline V gene (reference sequence). CDR3 DNA sequence: TGTGCCAGCAGCTTAGGAAGGGATTACGAGCAGTACTTC. This gives the protein CASSLGRDYEQYF.

The chain combines TRBV4-3 with TRBJ2-1; 12 nucleotides match TRBD1. The CDR3 consists of 17 residues. V trimming: 3 bases; J trimming: 10 bases; junction bases outside the gene matches: 13. Looked up from germline, CDR1 is LGHNA and CDR2 is YSLEER. CDR3 in DNA: TGCGCCAGCAGCCAGGGCGGGACAGGGGGCGAAGTCAAGGAGCAGTTCTTC. This translates into CASSQGGTGGEVKEQFF.

J is TRBJ2-7 and V is TRBV4-2; 13 positions agree with TRBD2. V dropped 2 bases and J dropped 7; count of bases not matched to a gene: 8. Germline V gives CDR1 LGHNA, CDR2 YNFKEQ. The CDR3 consists of 16 residues. The CDR3: CASSQKPGLAGIEQYF. The CDR3 region has the DNA TGTGCCAGCAGCCAAAAACCGGGACTAGCGGGAATAGAGCAGTACTTC.

The chain employs TRBV5-1 and TRBJ2-7; D ambiguous. CDR1 is SGHRS, CDR2 YFSETQ, per germline. The germline V and J ends were trimmed by 0 bases and 3 bases, with 10 bases remaining between them. The CDR3 loop spans 14 amino acids. CDR3 nucleotide sequence: TGCGCCAGCAGCTTGGGGATTAGCAGCTACGAGCAGTACTTC. It encodes CASSLGISSYEQYF. The whole variable domain, filled in from reference TRBV5-1 and TRBJ2-7, reads KAGVTQTPRYLIKTRGQQVTLSCSPISGHRSVSWYQQTPGQGLQFLFEYFSETQRNKGNFPGRFSGRQFSNSRSEMNVSTLELGDSALYLCASSLGISSYEQYFGPGTRLTVT.

The rearrangement links TRBV7-9 to TRBJ2-3; D is ambiguous. The CDR3 spans 13 residues. Germline assignment: CDR1 SEHNR and CDR2 FQNEAQ (reference sequence). V lost 5 bases, J lost 6 bases, and 12 bases lay in between. CDR3 in DNA: TGTGCCAGCAGCCGCCAAACGGCGGATACGCAGTATTTT. This translates into CASSRQTADTQYF. Filled out from reference TRBV7-9 and TRBJ2-3, the complete variable domain reads DTGVSQNPRHKITKRGQNVTFRCDPISEHNRLYWYRQTLGQGPEFLTYFQNEAQLEKSRLLSDRFSAERPKGSFSTLEIQRTEQGDSAMYLCASSRQTADTQYFGPGTRLTVL.

The chain employs TRBV14 and TRBJ2-7; tentative D call: TRBD2 (5 bases). V was pared by 5 bases and J by 3 bases, with 14 bases between. Germline assignment: CDR1 SGHDN and CDR2 FVKESK. The CDR3 is 14 residues long. CDR3 DNA sequence: TGTGCCAGCAGCTTACGCGGACTGGACTACGAGCAGTACTTC. It specifies CASSLRGLDYEQYF. Looking up the rest from reference TRBV14 and TRBJ2-7 gives the full variable domain: EAGVTQFPSHSVIEKGQTVTLRCDPISGHDNLYWYRRVMGKEIKFLLHFVKESKQDESGMPNNRFLAERTGGTYSTLKVQPAELEDSGVYFCASSLRGLDYEQYFGPGTRLTVT.

The chain combines TRBV29-1 with TRBJ2-1; the D is unclear. In germline, CDR1 is SQVTM, CDR2 ANQGSEA. Deletions cut 7 bases from V and 0 bases from J, with 22 bases between. The CDR3 runs 17 residues. Here the CDR3 reads CSATPLATQLSYNEQFF. CDR3 nucleotides: TGCAGCGCAACCCCACTTGCTACCCAACTCTCCTACAATGAGCAGTTCTTC.

V usage is TRBV29-1 and J usage is TRBJ2-1, with D uncertain. Per germline, CDR1 SQVTM and CDR2 ANQGSEA. The CDR3 loop spans 12 amino acids. V was pared by 7 bases and J by 3 bases, with 10 bases between. In DNA form, the CDR3 reads TGCAGCGCCGTCCCTAACTACAATGAGCAGTTCTTC. The encoded protein is CSAVPNYNEQFF.

This chain uses TRBV6-2 or TRBV6-3 with TRBJ2-5, with 7 positions matching TRBD2. CDR3 size: 13 residues. Germline CDR1 MNHEY, CDR2 SVGEGT. Germline trimming cut 5 bases from V and 1 base from J; bases unmatched to any gene: 1. The CDR3 nucleotides are TGTGCCAGCAGTCCGGGGGGCCAAGAGACCCAGTACTTC. Protein product: CASSPGGQETQYF.

The chain carries TRBV3-1 (or the pseudogene TRBV3-2) and TRBJ2-7; 10 bases match TRBD2. V shed 4 bases, J shed 5 bases, and the junction held 8 bases outside the gene matches. Germline V gene lookup returns CDR1 LGHDT and CDR2 YNNKEL (reference sequence). The CDR3 totals 15 residues. CDR3 DNA sequence: TGTGCCAGCAGCCGTTCCGGGACTAGCGTCAACGAGCAGTACTTC. It is translated as CASSRSGTSVNEQYF.

This sequence joins TRBV4-1 and TRBJ1-2; no definite D call. Germline CDR1 reads MGHRA; CDR2 reads YSYEKL. V lost 0 bases to trimming and J lost 5 bases, with 10 bases between them. This CDR3 comprises 14 residues. The CDR3: CASSQEGFGYGYTF. The CDR3 nucleotides read TGCGCCAGCAGCCAAGAGGGTTTCGGGTATGGCTACACCTTC.

In its sample, this clone was seen once. The chain links TRBV21-1 to TRBJ2-5; the table assigns TRBD2, which was not confirmed against the DNA. TRBV21-1 is an annotated pseudogene. The CDR3 covers 16 residues. Here the CDR3 DNA reads TGTGCCAGCAGCAAAGAGCGGGAGGGCCCCAAAGAGACCCAGTACTTC. It codes for CASSKEREGPKETQYF.